The present TCR beta chain was sequenced within a study of blood T cells in healthy people across ages. Whole-study findings and limits: Strong correlation linked observed beta diversity and percent naive T cells.

Samples each yielded at least 6 micrograms of total RNA. This clonotype was observed a few times. Its antigen is still unknown. A second about 6 to 12 cycle PCR used barcoded and J-beta primers. From the 5' RACE reads, TCRdb called clonotypes with MiXCR, one entry per CDR3 protein. The repertoire includes some 800,000 distinct CDR3 sequences, roughly 25% of them detected once, and under 4% sits in the top ten. CDR1 is SGHTA and CDR2 is FQGNSA in the germline V gene. There are 15 residues in the CDR3. Separately, the same data were catalogued under a study of T cells of mothers and their children. From that report: For each mother, over 9.5 million TCR beta CDR3 reads were obtained, and for each child, roughly 2.8 million. The overlap seen between related mothers and children slightly exceeded that of unrelated pairs, though not significantly.

This clonotype originated in a boy aged 5-17 years in good health. The gene calls are TRBV7-2 and TRBJ2-1; D may be TRBD2 (5 bases). Near its end, the DNA agrees better with TRBJ2-7, so the J call may be wrong. The sequenced sample consisted of blood. Here the CDR3 DNA reads TGTGCCAGCAGCTTTTTTGTGGGAGAAGACTACGAGCAGTACTTC. Translated, it gives CASSFFVGEDYEQYF.